Detailed here is one T cell receptor (beta chain). V was pared by 2 bases and J by 2 bases, with 6 bases of the junction left unmatched. The CDR3 has 15 residues. Germline values: CDR1 SEHNR, CDR2 FQNEAQ (reference sequence). This sample is part of a study of blood T cell repertoires in COVID-19. Assay used: immunoSEQ multiplex PCR; TCRdb lists only in-frame clones, some missing. The top ten hold about 2.5% of the sample, which has around 320,000 clones, 75% to 90% seen once. Sequencing input: peripheral blood. This sequence originates from a man between 18 and 29 years old with active or convalescent COVID-19. This chain joins TRBV7-9 and TRBJ2-7, with TRBD1 matching over 7 bases. CDR3 residues: CASSLSQGVAYEQYF. CDR3 nucleotides: TGTGCCAGCAGCTTATCCCAGGGGGTTGCCTACGAGCAGTACTTC.